The present entry profiles one T cell receptor (beta chain) with its context. This clone was seen more than once but under ten times. The target of this receptor is not known. Base-call qualities are not available, and no considerably larger clone is one nucleotide away. V and J are trimmed by 10 bases and 0 bases, and the gene matches miss 6 bases of the junction. The CDR3 runs 14 residues from the cysteine to the phenylalanine. Just the 42-base CDR3 DNA is kept, in frame starting at base 1. CDR1 and CDR2, looked up from the germline V gene, are SNHLY and FYNNEI. The sample belongs to a study of blood T cell repertoires in COVID-19 (dated by TCRdb to about 2020). Context from the whole study: Samples from collaborators originated in the United States, Italy and Spain and spanned both the acute and convalescent phases of COVID-19. A de-identified subject ID, COVID-19 status, age in years and sex were almost always included in the sample metadata. Subjects who had been exposed to COVID-19, were actively infected with it, or had recovered from it provided the deeply sampled blood TCRbeta repertoires that made up the dataset. Where available, HLA class I and class II types were obtained from metadata supplied by the sample provider rather than from assay-based typing. A freely available public database, intended as a resource for researchers studying the immune response to SARS-CoV-2, is where the repertoires were released. The material from the prospective study consisted of cDNA or gDNA derived from T cells, B-cell-depleted T cells, or PBMCs. Samples were obtained from the ongoing ImmuneRACE study (first 160 participants) and from approximately 1,200 subjects provided by 6 global collaborators. Summary of the overall study and its limitations: How much clinical and demographic metadata was included differed by source and by participant, and the metadata was provided uncurated.

TCRbeta CDR3 regions were amplified from genomic DNA using the immunoSEQ Assay, a bias-controlled multiplex PCR. In the paper's pipeline: Within the assay, amplification of reference gene primers was used to estimate how many nucleated cells each sample contained. To quantify the absolute abundance of each unique TCRbeta CDR3 rearrangement, sequence reads were collapsed and filtered. Productive Simpson clonality was computed per sample as the square root of Simpson's diversity index over productive rearrangements. TCRdb carries this immuneACCESS record with in-frame sequences only. Its versions omit some clonotypes, under half of them owing to an unresolved V gene in the studies checked, with the rest unexplained. For V, J and clone size, that table is used; D and trimming come from the DNA. In all, the sample holds approximately 150,000 clones, and about 88% of those were seen once. Of the sample, 2% to 2.5% is held by the ten largest clones.

A second Seattle source provided samples from volunteer blood donors who had recovered from COVID-19. Each collaborating institution followed its own protocols to collect whole blood in K2EDTA tubes. For TCRbeta analysis, collaborators shipped samples as frozen whole blood, isolated PBMCs, or DNA extracted from either of those sample types. The chain is made from TRBV2 and TRBJ2-7; 10 central bases correspond to TRBD2. The sequence was obtained from a man between 50 and 59 years old who had recovered from COVID-19. Sequencing input: peripheral blood. CDR3 protein: CATEAGGDSYEQYF. The DNA sequence is given as TGTGCCACCGAAGCGGGAGGGGACTCCTACGAGCAGTACTTC.